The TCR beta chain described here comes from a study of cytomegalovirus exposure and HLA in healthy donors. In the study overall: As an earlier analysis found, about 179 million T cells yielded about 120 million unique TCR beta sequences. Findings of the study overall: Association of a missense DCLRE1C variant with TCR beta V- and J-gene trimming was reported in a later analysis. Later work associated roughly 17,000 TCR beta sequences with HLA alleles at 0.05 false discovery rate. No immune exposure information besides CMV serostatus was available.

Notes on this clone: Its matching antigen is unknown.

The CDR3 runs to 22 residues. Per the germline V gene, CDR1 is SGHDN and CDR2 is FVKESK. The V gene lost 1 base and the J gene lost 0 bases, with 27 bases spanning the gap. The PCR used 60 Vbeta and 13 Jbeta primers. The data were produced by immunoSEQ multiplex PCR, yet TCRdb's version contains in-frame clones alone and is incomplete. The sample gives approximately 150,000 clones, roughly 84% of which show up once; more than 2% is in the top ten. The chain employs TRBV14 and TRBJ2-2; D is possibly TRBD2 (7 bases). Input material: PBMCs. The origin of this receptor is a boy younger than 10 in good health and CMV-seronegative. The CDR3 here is CASSQAGQLILTSESNTGELFF. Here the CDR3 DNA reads TGTGCCAGCAGCCAAGCTGGACAGCTCATCCTAACTAGCGAGTCGAACACCGGGGAGCTGTTTTTT.